The text below deals with one T cell receptor (beta chain). The antigen is not known. The data stem from a study of CD8 T cells in ankylosing spondylitis. Notes on the study in general: Within ankylosing spondylitis blood, a TCR beta motif made up of under 10 highly homologous variants appeared to be characteristic.

The authors made TCR beta libraries by quantitative 5'-RACE with molecular barcodes. A single record per CDR3 protein comes from TCRdb applying MiXCR to the 5' RACE reads. This table has fewer than 500,000 distinct CDR3 sequences, around 20% appearing once. The germline V gene has CDR1 LNHDA and CDR2 SQIVND (reference sequence). The CDR3 has 13 amino acids. The junction had 1 base not matched to a gene; V was cut back by 2 bases and J by 4 bases. This clonotype originated in a male donor with ankylosing spondylitis. V and J are TRBV19 and TRBJ2-5; TRBD1 matches at 7 bases. The sample comprised blood, either unsorted or a sorted T cell fraction (not recorded which). The DNA for the CDR3 is TGTGCCAGTAGTATAAACAGGGGAGAGACCCAGTACTTC. This translates into CASSINRGETQYF.